Below are 20 T cell receptor beta chains sequenced from a single sample in a study of blood T cell repertoires in COVID-19. TCRdb's copy holds only in-frame clones and misses some; the assay was immunoSEQ multiplex PCR. The sample gives around 100,000 clones, roughly 71% of which show up once; 5% to 6.5% is in the top ten. Source material: peripheral blood. Source of these receptors: an elderly man with acute or convalescent COVID-19.

This clone was recorded at least ten times. The chain uses TRBV7-9 and TRBJ2-3; TRBD2 aligns across 11 bases. The CDR3 has 15 amino acids. The junction had 6 bases not matched to a gene; V was cut back by 5 bases and J by 5 bases. Per germline, CDR1 SEHNR and CDR2 FQNEAQ (reference sequence). The CDR3 region is CASSEGLAARDTQYF. CDR3 nucleotides: TGTGCCAGCAGCGAGGGACTAGCGGCCAGAGATACGCAGTATTTT.

The V and J genes are TRBV19 and TRBJ1-4; 7 nucleotides agree with TRBD1. The V gene's germline CDR1 is LNHDA and CDR2 SQIVND (reference sequence). V shed 3 bases and J 5 bases; nucleotides not matched to a gene: 3. This CDR3 is 14 amino acids long. The CDR3 coding sequence is TGTGCCAGTAGTATCGGGACAGTGAATGAAAAACTGTTTTTT. The encoded protein is CASSIGTVNEKLFF.

This chain links TRBV5-1 with TRBJ1-6, with D hard to call. With 1 base removed from V and 8 bases from J, the gap between germline ends came to 10 bases. This CDR3 spans 14 amino acids. Per the germline V gene, CDR1 is SGHRS and CDR2 is YFSETQ. The CDR3 DNA reads TGCGCCAGCAGCTTGTTCGGTATTGATTCACCCCTCCACTTT. Translation: CASSLFGIDSPLHF.

This clone was detected only a few times. The gene calls are TRBV30 and TRBJ1-1; D call uncertain. CDR3 size: 12 residues. Trimming took 1 base from V and 4 from J, leaving 7 bases between them. CDR1 and CDR2 from the germline V gene are GTSNPN and SVGIG (reference sequence). The chain's CDR3 is CAWSGGLTEAFF. In DNA, the CDR3 is TGTGCCTGGAGTGGAGGTCTCACTGAAGCTTTCTTT.

This clone occurred a few times. The V and J genes are TRBV6-5 and TRBJ1-1; 7 bases agree with TRBD1. Germline V lookup: CDR1 MNHEY, CDR2 SVGAGI. Trimming removed 6 bases from V and 4 bases from J; junction bases left unmatched: 5. This CDR3 is 13 amino acids long. In nucleotides, the CDR3 is TGTGCCAGCAGCAGGGGGAAAGGCACTGAAGCTTTCTTT. It codes for CASSRGKGTEAFF.

The V call is TRBV5-1, the J call TRBJ2-1, with D perhaps matching TRBD2 (9 bases). CDR1 and CDR2 (germline): SGHRS, YFSETQ. The ends were cut back, 2 bases at V and 8 bases at J, with 20 bases in the middle. The CDR3 loop spans 16 amino acids. The CDR3: CASSFASSGTGDEQFF. The CDR3 DNA follows: TGCGCCAGCAGCTTCGCCTCTAGCGGGACAGGCGATGAGCAGTTCTTC.

This clone was observed a single time. The genes are TRBV25-1 and TRBJ1-1; 8 positions match TRBD1. This CDR3 is built from 14 residues. V lost 3 bases, J lost 4 bases, and 4 bases stayed unmatched. The germline CDR1 and CDR2 sequences are MGHDK and SYGVNS. CDR3 in DNA: TGTGCCAGCAGTGAGCTTACAGGGGGCACTGAAGCTTTCTTT. Translated: CASSELTGGTEAFF.

The chain couples TRBV21-1 to TRBJ1-4; the table assigns TRBD1, which was not confirmed against the DNA. TRBV21-1 is labeled a pseudogene. This CDR3 is 15 amino acids long. The CDR3 spells CASSKPGTAYEKLFF. The CDR3, as DNA: TGTGCCAGCAGCAAACCCGGGACAGCTTACGAAAAACTGTTTTTT.

This clone came up a few times. The rearrangement uses TRBV4-3 and TRBJ1-2; D is ambiguous. There are 15 residues in the CDR3. The germline V gene has CDR1 LGHNA and CDR2 YSLEER. The V and J ends lost 1 base and 4 bases respectively, with 13 bases between them. CDR3 residues: CASSQGGGGGYGYTF. CDR3 bases: TGCGCCAGCAGCCAAGGAGGCGGAGGAGGCTATGGCTACACCTTC.

V gene TRBV6-1 combines with J gene TRBJ1-2; the match to TRBD1 covers 9 bases. The J segment lost 5 bases and the V segment lost 0 bases, leaving 7 bases of the junction unmatched. The CDR3 totals 16 residues. CDR1 and CDR2 (germline): MNHNS, SASEGT. The CDR3 coding sequence is TGTGCCAGCAGTGAAGCCCCCGGGACAGGGCGGTATGGCTACACCTTC. Translation gives CASSEAPGTGRYGYTF.

This clone has a handful of counts. The junction differs from germline at one of its ends, possibly a read error. The CDR3 nucleotides read TGTGCCAGCAGCTTAGCAGGGACTAGCTCCCACGAGCAGTACTTC. Amino acids: CASSLAGTSSHEQYF. The genes are TRBV7-9 and TRBJ2-7; TRBD2 agrees at 9 bases. The CDR3 runs 15 residues. Germline V gene lookup returns CDR1 SEHNR and CDR2 FQNEAQ (reference sequence).

CDR3 sequence reads: CASTATGLGNTIYF. The DNA of the CDR3 is TGTGCCAGCACCGCGACAGGGCTTGGGAACACCATATATTTT. J is TRBJ1-3 and V is TRBV25-1; 7 bases match TRBD1. Germline CDR1 MGHDK, CDR2 SYGVNS. With V trimmed by 7 bases and J by 7 bases, 10 bases remained unmatched. CDR3 length: 14 residues.

The CDR3 loop reads CASSVGTSGDNEQFF. CDR3 bases: TGTGCCAGCAGCGTCGGGACTAGCGGAGACAATGAGCAGTTCTTC. The V gene is TRBV9, the J gene TRBJ2-1; 11 bases line up with TRBD2. The CDR3 is 15 residues long. Trimming at V came to 2 bases and at J to 5 bases, leaving 3 bases not matched to a gene. CDR1 is SGDLS, CDR2 YYNGEE, per germline.

The chain combines TRBV20-1 with TRBJ2-5; 7 positions match TRBD1. V was clipped by 3 bases and J by 1 base; unmatched bases: 5. The CDR3 contains 14 residues. Per germline, CDR1 DFQATT and CDR2 SNEGSKA (reference sequence). The CDR3 is CSASPQGSQETQYF. CDR3 in DNA: TGCAGTGCTAGTCCACAGGGGAGCCAAGAGACCCAGTACTTC.

The chain uses TRBV5-4 and TRBJ2-1, with TRBD2 matching 10 bases. J lost 3 bases, V lost 3 bases, and 3 bases had no gene match. This CDR3 region has 15 residues. Germline CDR1 SGHNT, CDR2 YYREEE (reference sequence). CDR3 coding DNA: TGTGCCAGCAGCTCGAGGACTAGCGGCTACAATGAGCAGTTCTTC. It yields the protein CASSSRTSGYNEQFF.

The V gene is TRBV6-5, the J gene TRBJ2-1, with a weak D call TRBD1 (5 bases). Per the germline V gene, CDR1 is MNHEY and CDR2 is SVGAGI. Trimming stripped 4 bases from V and 2 bases from J, with 9 bases between. The CDR3 runs 14 residues. DNA for the CDR3: TGTGCCAGCAGTTCAGGGTACACCTACAATGAGCAGTTCTTC. Its protein product is CASSSGYTYNEQFF.

The V call is TRBV6-2 or TRBV6-3, the J call TRBJ2-1; 13 bases align to TRBD2. Germline values: CDR1 MNHEY, CDR2 SVGEGT. CDR3 length: 18 residues. Unmatched junction bases numbered 6, after V lost 4 bases and J lost 0 bases. The CDR3 DNA follows: TGTGCCAGCAGTTTGACTAGCGGGAGGATGAGCTCCTACAATGAGCAGTTCTTC. This encodes CASSLTSGRMSSYNEQFF.

The V call is TRBV19, the J call TRBJ2-3; the match to TRBD1 covers 7 bases. Germline V gene sequence: CDR1 LNHDA, CDR2 SQIVND (reference sequence). The CDR3 is made up of 14 amino acids. Unmatched junction bases numbered 4, after V lost 5 bases and J lost 2 bases. The CDR3 DNA is TGTGCCAGTAGTTGGGACAGCTACACAGATACGCAGTATTTT. It codes for CASSWDSYTDTQYF.

The V gene is TRBV5-4, the J gene TRBJ1-1, with 8 bases aligning to TRBD1. The CDR3 has 14 residues. CDR1 and CDR2 from the germline V gene are SGHNT and YYREEE (reference sequence). V lost 4 bases to trimming and J lost 1 base; unmatched junction nucleotides: 3. The CDR3 DNA follows: TGTGCCAGCAGCCAAGGGACAGGGAACACTGAAGCTTTCTTT. Protein product: CASSQGTGNTEAFF. The full variable domain, in which reference TRBV5-4 and TRBJ1-1 provide the parts outside the CDR3, is ETGVTQSPTHLIKTRGQQVTLRCSSQSGHNTVSWYQQALGQGPQFIFQYYREEENGRGNFPPRFSGLQFPNYSSELNVNALELDDSALYLCASSQGTGNTEAFFGQGTRLTVV.

The chain has TRBV28 and TRBJ2-2; the match to TRBD2 covers 7 bases. The trim removed 10 bases at V and 4 bases at J, leaving 6 bases unmatched. The CDR3 is 13 residues long. Germline V gene lookup returns CDR1 MDHEN and CDR2 SYDVKM. DNA for the CDR3: TGTGCCACACAGCGGGACCTCACCGGGGAGCTGTTTTTT. As protein: CATQRDLTGELFF.